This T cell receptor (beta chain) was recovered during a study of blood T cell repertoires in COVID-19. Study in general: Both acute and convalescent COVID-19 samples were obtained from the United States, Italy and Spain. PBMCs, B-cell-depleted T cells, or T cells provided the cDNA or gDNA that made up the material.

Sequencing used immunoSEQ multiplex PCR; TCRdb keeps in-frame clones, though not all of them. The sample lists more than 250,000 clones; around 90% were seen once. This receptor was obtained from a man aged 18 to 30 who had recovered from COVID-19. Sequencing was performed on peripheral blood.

This chain's CDR3 is CASSATGEAGYTF. In DNA form, the CDR3 reads TGTGCCAGCAGCGCCACAGGGGAGGCTGGCTACACCTTC. The rearrangement links TRBV5-8 to TRBJ1-2; TRBD1 aligns across 7 bases. With 4 bases clipped from V and 7 bases from J, the junction kept 7 bases outside the gene matches. Germline CDR1 reads SGHTS; CDR2 reads YDEGEE. The CDR3 runs 13 residues.